A single sample gave rise to the 3 T cell receptor beta chains below, sequenced in a study of metastatic and nonmetastatic thyroid tumors. TCRdb re-clonotyped the PCR reads via MiXCR. The table has about 92,000 clones, 14% to 15% seen once. Before thyroid surgery, none of the patients had received any treatment. The material sequenced was blood. The receptors were gathered from a female donor with papillary thyroid cancer or a benign thyroid nodule (not recorded which). Some clones in this sample may be carry-over from other donors' samples.

This clone has more than one count but fewer than ten. A much larger clone sits a single nucleotide away, making a read error possible. The chain employs TRBV7-2 and TRBJ2-3, with TRBD2 matching 7 bases. From germline, CDR1 is SGHTA and CDR2 FQGNSA. The CDR3 is made up of 14 amino acids. The J segment lost 4 bases and the V segment lost 6 bases, leaving 7 bases of the junction unmatched. CDR3 nucleotide sequence: TGTGCCAGCAGGAGCGGGGTGTTGCCAGATACGCAGTATTTT. Its protein is CASRSGVLPDTQYF.

As concerns this clone: A clone one base away is much larger, so this may be a read error. The chain combines TRBV20-1 with TRBJ1-2; 10 positions agree with TRBD1. The CDR3 is 14 amino acids. Germline V gives CDR1 DFQATT, CDR2 SNEGSKA (reference sequence). The CDR3 coding sequence is TGCAGTGCGAGGCGGACAGGGGGTTGGGGTGGCCACACCTTC. Its protein product is CSARRTGGWGGHTF.

This clone was recorded many times. The chain carries TRBV20-1 and TRBJ2-5, with a possible D match to TRBD2 (5 bases). Germline V gene data show CDR1 as DFQATT and CDR2 as SNEGSKA (reference sequence). Trimming took 3 bases from V and 4 from J, leaving 12 bases between them. CDR3 length equals 13 residues. The CDR3 loop reads CSASQVAGETQYF. The CDR3 nucleotides read TGCAGTGCTAGCCAGGTCGCGGGAGAGACCCAGTACTTC.